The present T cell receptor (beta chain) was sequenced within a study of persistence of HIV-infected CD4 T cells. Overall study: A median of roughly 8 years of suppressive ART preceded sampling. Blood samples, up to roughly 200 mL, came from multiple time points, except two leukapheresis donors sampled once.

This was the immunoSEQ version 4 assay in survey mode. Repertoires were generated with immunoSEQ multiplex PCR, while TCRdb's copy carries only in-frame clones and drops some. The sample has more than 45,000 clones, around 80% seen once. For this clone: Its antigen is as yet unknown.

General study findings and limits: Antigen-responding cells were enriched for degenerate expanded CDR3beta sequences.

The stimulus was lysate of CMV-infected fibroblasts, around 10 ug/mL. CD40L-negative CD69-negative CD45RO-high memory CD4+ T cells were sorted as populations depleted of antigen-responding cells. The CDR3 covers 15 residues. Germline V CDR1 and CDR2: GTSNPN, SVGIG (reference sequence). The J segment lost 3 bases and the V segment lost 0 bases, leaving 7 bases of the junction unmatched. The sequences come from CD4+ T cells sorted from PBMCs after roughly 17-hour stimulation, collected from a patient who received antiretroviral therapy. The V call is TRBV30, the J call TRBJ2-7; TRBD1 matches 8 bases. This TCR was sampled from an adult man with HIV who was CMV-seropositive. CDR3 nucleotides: TGTGCCTGGAGTGTATCCGGGACAGGCTTCTACGAGCAGTACTTC. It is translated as CAWSVSGTGFYEQYF.